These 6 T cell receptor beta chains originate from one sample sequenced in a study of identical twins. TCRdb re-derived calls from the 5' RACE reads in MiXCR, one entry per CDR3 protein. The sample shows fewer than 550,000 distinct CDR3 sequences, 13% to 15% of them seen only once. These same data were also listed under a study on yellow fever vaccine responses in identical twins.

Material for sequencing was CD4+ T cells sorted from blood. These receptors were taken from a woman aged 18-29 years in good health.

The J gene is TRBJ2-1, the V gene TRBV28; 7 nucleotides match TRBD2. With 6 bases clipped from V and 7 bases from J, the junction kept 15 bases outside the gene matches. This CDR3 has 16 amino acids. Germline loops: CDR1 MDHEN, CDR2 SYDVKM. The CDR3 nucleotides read TGTGCCAGCAGCCCCGAAATCGGCGGGAGAAATAATGAGCAGTTCTTC. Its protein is CASSPEIGGRNNEQFF.

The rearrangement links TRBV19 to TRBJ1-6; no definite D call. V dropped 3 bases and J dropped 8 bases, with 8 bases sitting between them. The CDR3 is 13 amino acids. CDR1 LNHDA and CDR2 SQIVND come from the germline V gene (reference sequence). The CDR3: CASSMAADSPLHF. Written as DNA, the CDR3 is TGTGCCAGTAGTATGGCGGCTGATTCACCCCTCCACTTT.

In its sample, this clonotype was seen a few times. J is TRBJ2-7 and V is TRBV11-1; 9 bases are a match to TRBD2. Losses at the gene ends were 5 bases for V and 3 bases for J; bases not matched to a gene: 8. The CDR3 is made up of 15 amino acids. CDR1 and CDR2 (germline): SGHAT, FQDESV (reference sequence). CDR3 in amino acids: CASSDRTSVSYEQYF. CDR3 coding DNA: TGTGCCAGCAGCGACCGGACTAGCGTCAGCTACGAGCAGTACTTC.

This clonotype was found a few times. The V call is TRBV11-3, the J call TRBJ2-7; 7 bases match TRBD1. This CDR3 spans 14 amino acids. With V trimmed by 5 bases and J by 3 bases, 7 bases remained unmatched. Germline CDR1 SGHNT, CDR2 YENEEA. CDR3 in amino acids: CASSRGGAFYEQYF. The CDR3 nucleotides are TGTGCCAGCAGCCGAGGGGGCGCTTTCTACGAGCAGTACTTC.

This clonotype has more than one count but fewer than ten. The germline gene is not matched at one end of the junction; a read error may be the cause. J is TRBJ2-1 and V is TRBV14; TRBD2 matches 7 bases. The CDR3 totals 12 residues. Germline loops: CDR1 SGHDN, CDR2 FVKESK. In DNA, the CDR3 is TGTGCCAGCAGCCTAGCGGGCCGGGGTTACGCCTTC. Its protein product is CASSLAGRGYAF.

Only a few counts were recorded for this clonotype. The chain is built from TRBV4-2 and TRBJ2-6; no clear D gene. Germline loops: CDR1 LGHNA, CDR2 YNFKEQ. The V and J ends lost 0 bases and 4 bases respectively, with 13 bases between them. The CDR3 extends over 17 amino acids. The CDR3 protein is CASSQETPRAGANVLTF. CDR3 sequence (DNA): TGTGCCAGCAGCCAAGAGACTCCACGGGCCGGGGCCAACGTCCTGACTTTC.